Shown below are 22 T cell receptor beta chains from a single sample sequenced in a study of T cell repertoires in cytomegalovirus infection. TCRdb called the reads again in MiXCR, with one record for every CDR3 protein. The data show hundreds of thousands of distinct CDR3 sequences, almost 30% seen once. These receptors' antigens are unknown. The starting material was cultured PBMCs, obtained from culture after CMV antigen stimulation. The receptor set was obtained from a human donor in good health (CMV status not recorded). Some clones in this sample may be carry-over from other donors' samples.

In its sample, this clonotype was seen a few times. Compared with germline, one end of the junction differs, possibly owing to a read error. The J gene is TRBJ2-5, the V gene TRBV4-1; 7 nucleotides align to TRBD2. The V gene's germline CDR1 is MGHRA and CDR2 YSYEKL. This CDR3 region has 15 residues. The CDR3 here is CASSQDGRGGETQYF. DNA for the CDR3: TGTGCCAGCAGCCAAGACGGACGCGGGGGAGAGACCCAGTACTTC.

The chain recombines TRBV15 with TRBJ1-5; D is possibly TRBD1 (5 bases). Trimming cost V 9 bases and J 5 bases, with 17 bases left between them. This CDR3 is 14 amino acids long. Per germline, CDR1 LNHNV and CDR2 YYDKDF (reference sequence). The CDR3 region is CATTTRRDDQPQHF. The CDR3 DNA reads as TGTGCCACTACGACTCGTAGGGACGATCAGCCCCAGCATTTT.

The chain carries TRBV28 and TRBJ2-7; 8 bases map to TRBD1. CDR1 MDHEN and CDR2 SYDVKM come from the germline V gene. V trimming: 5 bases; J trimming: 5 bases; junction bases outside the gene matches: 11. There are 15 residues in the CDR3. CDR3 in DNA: TGTGCCAGCAGTGTACCATCAGGGGGCAAACACGAGCAGTACTTC. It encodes CASSVPSGGKHEQYF.

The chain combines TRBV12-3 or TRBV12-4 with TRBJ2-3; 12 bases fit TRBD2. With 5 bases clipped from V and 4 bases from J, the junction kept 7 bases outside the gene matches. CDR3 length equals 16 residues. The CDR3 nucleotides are TGTGCCAGCAGTCCCGCTAGCGGGGGGGCCCCAGATACGCAGTATTTT. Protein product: CASSPASGGAPDTQYF.

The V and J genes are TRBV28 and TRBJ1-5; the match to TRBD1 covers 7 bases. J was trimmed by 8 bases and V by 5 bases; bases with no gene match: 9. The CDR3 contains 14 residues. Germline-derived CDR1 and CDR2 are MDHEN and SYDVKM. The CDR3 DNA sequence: TGTGCCAGCAGTCCTGGACAGGCGAGGGAGCCCCAGCATTTT. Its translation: CASSPGQAREPQHF. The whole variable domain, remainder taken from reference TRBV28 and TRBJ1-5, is DVKVTQSSRYLVKRTGEKVFLECVQDMDHENMFWYRQDPGLGLRLIYFSYDVKMKEKGDIPEGYSVSREKKERFSLILESASTNQTSMYLCASSPGQAREPQHFGDGTRLSIL.

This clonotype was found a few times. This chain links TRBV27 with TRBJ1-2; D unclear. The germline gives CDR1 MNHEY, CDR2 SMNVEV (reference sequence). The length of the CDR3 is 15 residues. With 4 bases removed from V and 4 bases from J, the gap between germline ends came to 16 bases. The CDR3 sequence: CASSSLLRAGYGYTF. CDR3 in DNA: TGTGCCAGCAGTTCCCTACTAAGGGCGGGCTATGGCTACACCTTC.

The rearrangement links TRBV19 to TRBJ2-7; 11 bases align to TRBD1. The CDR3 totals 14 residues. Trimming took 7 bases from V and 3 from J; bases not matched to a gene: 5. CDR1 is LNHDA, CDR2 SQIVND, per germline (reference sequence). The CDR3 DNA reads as TGTGCCAGTAACTCCGGGACAGGGGGCTACGAGCAGTACTTC. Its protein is CASNSGTGGYEQYF.

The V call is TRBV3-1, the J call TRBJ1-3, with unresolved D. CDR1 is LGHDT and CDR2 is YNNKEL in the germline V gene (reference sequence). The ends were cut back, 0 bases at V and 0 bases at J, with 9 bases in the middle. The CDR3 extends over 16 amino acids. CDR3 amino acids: CASSQDVLLSGNTIYF. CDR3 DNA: TGTGCCAGCAGCCAAGATGTACTGCTCTCTGGAAACACCATATATTTT.

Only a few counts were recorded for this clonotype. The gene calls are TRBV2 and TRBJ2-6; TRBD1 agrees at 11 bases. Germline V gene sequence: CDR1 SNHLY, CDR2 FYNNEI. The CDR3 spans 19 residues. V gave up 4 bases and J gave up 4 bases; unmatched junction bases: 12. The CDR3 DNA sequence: TGTGCCAGCAGTGTATCCTGGGGACAGGGGGAGGCCGGGGCCAACGTCCTGACTTTC. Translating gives CASSVSWGQGEAGANVLTF.

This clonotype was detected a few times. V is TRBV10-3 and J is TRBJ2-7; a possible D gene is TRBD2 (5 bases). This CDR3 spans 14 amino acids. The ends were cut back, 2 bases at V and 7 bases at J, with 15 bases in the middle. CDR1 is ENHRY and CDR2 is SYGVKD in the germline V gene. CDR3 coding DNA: TGTGCCATCAGTGAGACTAGGACTTCTCCGGAGCAGTACTTC. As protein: CAISETRTSPEQYF.

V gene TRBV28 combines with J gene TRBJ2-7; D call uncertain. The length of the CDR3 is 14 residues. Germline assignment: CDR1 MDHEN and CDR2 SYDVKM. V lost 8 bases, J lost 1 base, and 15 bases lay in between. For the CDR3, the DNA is TGTGCCAGCGGAAGTTCTCCAAGTTCCTACGAGCAGTACTTC. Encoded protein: CASGSSPSSYEQYF.

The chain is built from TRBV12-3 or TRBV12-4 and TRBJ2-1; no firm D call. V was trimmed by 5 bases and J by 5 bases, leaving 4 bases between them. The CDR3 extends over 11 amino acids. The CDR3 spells CASSPDNEQFF. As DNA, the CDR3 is TGTGCCAGCAGTCCCGACAATGAGCAGTTCTTC.

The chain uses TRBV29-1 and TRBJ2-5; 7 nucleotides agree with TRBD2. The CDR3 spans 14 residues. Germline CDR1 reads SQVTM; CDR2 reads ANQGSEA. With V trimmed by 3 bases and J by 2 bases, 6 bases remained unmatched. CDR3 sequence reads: CSVDWLAEQETQYF. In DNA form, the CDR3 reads TGCAGCGTTGACTGGCTAGCGGAGCAAGAGACCCAGTACTTC.

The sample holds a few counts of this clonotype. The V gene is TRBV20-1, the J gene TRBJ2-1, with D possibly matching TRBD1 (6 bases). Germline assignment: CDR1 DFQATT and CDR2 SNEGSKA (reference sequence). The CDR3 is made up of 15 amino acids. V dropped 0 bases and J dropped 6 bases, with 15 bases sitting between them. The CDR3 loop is CSARDPTGWTNEQFF. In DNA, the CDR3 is TGCAGTGCTAGAGATCCCACAGGGTGGACCAATGAGCAGTTCTTC.

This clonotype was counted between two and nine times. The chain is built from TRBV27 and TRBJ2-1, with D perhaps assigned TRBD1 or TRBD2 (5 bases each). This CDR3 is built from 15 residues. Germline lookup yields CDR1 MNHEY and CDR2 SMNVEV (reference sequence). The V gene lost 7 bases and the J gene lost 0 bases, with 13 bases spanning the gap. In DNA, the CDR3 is TGTGCCAGCACCCATAAGGGGAGCTCCTACAATGAGCAGTTCTTC. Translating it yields CASTHKGSSYNEQFF.

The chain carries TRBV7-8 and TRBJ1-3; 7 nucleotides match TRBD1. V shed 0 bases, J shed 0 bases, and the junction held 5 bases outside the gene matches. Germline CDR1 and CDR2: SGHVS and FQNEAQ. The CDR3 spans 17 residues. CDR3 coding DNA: TGTGCCAGCAGCTTAGCCCGACAGGGATCCTCTGGAAACACCATATATTTT. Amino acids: CASSLARQGSSGNTIYF.

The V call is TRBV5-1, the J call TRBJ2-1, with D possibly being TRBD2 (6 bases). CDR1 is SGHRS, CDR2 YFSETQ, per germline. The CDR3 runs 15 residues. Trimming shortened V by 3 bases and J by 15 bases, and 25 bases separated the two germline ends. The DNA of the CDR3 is TGCGCCAGCAGCTCCGGGGCAACCACCACCACCGGGGGGTTCTTC. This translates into CASSSGATTTTGGFF. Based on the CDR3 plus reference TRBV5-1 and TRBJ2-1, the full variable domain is KAGVTQTPRYLIKTRGQQVTLSCSPISGHRSVSWYQQTPGQGLQFLFEYFSETQRNKGNFPGRFSGRQFSNSRSEMNVSTLELGDSALYLCASSSGATTTTGGFFGPGTRLTVL.

The CDR3 DNA follows: TGTGCCAGCTCACCGCAGCTTATAGCCAAAAACATTCAGTACTTC. Translated: CASSPQLIAKNIQYF. This sequence joins TRBV18 and TRBJ2-4; D gene unclear. Trimming cost V 3 bases and J 0 bases, with 9 bases left between them. This CDR3 has 15 amino acids. Germline values: CDR1 KGHSH, CDR2 LQKENI. The variable domain in full, with the rest retrieved from reference TRBV18 and TRBJ2-4, is NAGVMQNPRHLVRRRGQEARLRCSPMKGHSHVYWYRQLPEEGLKFMVYLQKENIIDESGMPKERFSAEFPKEGPSILRIQQVVRGDSAAYFCASSPQLIAKNIQYFGAGTRLSVL.

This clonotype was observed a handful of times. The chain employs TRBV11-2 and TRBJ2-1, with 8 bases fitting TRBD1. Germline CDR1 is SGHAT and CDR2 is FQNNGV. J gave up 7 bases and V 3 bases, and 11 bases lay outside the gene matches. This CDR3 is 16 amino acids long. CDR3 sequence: CASSFWEDREGNEQFF. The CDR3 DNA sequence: TGTGCCAGCAGCTTCTGGGAGGACAGGGAAGGGAATGAGCAGTTCTTC.

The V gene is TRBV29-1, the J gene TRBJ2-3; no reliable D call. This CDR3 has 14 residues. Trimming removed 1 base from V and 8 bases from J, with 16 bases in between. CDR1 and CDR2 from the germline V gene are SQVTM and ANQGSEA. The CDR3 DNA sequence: TGCAGCGTTGAAGTAGCCCGTTACTTCGGTACGCAGTATTTT. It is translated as CSVEVARYFGTQYF.

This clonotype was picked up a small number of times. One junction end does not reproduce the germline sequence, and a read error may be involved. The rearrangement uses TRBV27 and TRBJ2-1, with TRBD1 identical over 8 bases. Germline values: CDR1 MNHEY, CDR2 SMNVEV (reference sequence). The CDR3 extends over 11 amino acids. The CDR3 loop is CASRKTGELFF. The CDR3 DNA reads TGTGCCAGCAGAAAGACAGGGGAGCTGTTCTTC.

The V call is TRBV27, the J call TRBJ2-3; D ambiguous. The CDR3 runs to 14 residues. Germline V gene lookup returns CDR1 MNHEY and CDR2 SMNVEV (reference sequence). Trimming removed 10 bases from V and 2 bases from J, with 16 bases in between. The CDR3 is CATASRQDTDTQYF. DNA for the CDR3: TGTGCCACCGCCAGTCGACAAGACACAGATACGCAGTATTTT.